The 5 T cell receptor beta chains reported below all come from one sample, sequenced in a study of cytotoxic CD8 clonotypes in ibrutinib-treated CLL. Profiling relied on immunoSEQ multiplex PCR, and the TCRdb table lists in-frame clones only, not all of them. The sample has around 250,000 clones; 70% are singletons. Sequencing used PBMCs, obtained after 24 months of ibrutinib treatment. The receptors were gathered from a human donor with chronic lymphocytic leukemia.

The chain has TRBV6-6 and TRBJ2-1; D might be TRBD2 (6 bases). The germline V and J ends were trimmed by 2 bases and 6 bases, with 14 bases remaining between them. The germline gives CDR1 MNHNY, CDR2 SVGAGI (reference sequence). The CDR3 runs to 15 residues. CDR3 region: CASSYLAVGGNEQFF. The CDR3 coding sequence is TGTGCCAGCAGTTACCTAGCCGTGGGGGGCAATGAGCAGTTCTTC.

The V gene is TRBV4-2, the J gene TRBJ2-7; D is perhaps TRBD2 (6 bases). CDR1 and CDR2 (germline): LGHNA, YNFKEQ. Trimming left V 3 bases short and J 5 bases short, with 23 bases between. CDR3 size: 17 residues. The chain's CDR3 is CASSHSPGTDRRDEQYF. The CDR3 coding sequence is TGTGCCAGCAGCCACTCCCCGGGGACTGATCGGAGGGACGAGCAGTACTTC.

This clone was seen only once. The gene calls are TRBV25-1 and TRBJ2-3; TRBD2 matches at 8 bases. The trim removed 7 bases at V and 5 bases at J, leaving 8 bases unmatched. This CDR3 has 14 residues. From germline, CDR1 is MGHDK and CDR2 SYGVNS. DNA for the CDR3: TGTGCCAGCACAGGTAGCGGGGTCGTAGATACGCAGTATTTT. Translated: CASTGSGVVDTQYF. Looking up the rest from reference TRBV25-1 and TRBJ2-3 gives the full variable domain: EADIYQTPRYLVIGTGKKITLECSQTMGHDKMYWYQQDPGMELHLIHYSYGVNSTEKGDLSSESTVSRIRTEHFPLTLESARPSHTSQYLCASTGSGVVDTQYFGPGTRLTVL.

The J gene is TRBJ2-1, the V gene TRBV5-1; 7 nucleotides align to TRBD1. The germline V gene encodes CDR1 SGHRS and CDR2 YFSETQ. The CDR3 covers 12 residues. With V trimmed by 7 bases and J by 12 bases, 10 bases remained unmatched. CDR3 bases: TGCGCCAGCGGCCAGGGGGAGAGGTGGCAGTTCTTC. Its protein product is CASGQGERWQFF.

The CDR3 spells CASSKTGWLDEQYF. CDR3 bases: TGTGCCAGTAGTAAGACAGGATGGCTGGACGAGCAGTACTTC. This chain connects TRBV19 to TRBJ2-7; D may be TRBD1 (6 bases). The CDR3 contains 14 residues. Germline values: CDR1 LNHDA, CDR2 SQIVND (reference sequence). Between the trimmed V and J ends, which lost 4 bases and 5 bases, there was a span of 15 bases.